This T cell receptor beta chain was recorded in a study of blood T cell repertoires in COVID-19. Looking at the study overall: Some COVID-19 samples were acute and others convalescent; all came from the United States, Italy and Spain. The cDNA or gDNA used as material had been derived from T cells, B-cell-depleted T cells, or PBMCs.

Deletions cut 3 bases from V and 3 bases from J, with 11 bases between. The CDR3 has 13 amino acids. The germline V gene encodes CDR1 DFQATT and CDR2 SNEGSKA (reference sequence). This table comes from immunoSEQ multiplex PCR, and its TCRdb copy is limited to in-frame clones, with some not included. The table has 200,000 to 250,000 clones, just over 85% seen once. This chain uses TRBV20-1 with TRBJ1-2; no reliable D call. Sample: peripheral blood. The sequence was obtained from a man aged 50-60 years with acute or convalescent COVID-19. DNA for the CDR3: TGCAGTGCTAGTCCGTCCCGGGACTATGGCTACACCTTC. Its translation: CSASPSRDYGYTF.